This TCR beta chain appears in the sequencing data of a study of monozygotic twins with inflammatory bowel disease. Overall study results and limits: Concordance status among twins (concordant versus discordant) showed no link to repertoire similarity, possibly from limited power. Healthy co-twins, by inverse Simpson, had higher TCRbeta diversity than their siblings with IBD.

Regarding this clonotype: Its antigen is unknown.

With the 5' RACE reads reprocessed, TCRdb shows one record per CDR3 protein and no DNA. Recorded for this sample: about 450,000 distinct CDR3 sequences. The germline V gene has CDR1 SGHNT and CDR2 YYREEE (reference sequence). The CDR3 loop spans 15 amino acids. The receptor comes from a human donor with ulcerative colitis or Crohn's disease, or a healthy co-twin of an affected twin (not recorded which). The specimen sequenced was blood. The chain carries TRBV5-4 and TRBJ2-1; TCRdb selects TRBD2, and the lack of DNA leaves this call unchecked. The CDR3: CASSLRLGDHNEQFF.